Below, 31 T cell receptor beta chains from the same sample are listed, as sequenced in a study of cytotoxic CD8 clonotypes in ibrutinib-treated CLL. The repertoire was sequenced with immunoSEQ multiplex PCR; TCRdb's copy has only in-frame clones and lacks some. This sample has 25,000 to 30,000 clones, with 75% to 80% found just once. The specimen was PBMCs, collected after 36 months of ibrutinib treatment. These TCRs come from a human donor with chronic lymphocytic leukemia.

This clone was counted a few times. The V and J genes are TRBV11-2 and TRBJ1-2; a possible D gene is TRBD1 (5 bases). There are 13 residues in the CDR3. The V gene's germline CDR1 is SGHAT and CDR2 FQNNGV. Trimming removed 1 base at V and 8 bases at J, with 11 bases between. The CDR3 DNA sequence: TGTGCCAGCAGCTTAGGAGGGGAACTGGGCTACACCTTC. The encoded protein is CASSLGGELGYTF.

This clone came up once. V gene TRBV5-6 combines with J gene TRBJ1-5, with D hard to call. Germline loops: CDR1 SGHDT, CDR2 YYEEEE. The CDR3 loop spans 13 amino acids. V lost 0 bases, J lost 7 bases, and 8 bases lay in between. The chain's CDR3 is CASSLAGDQPQHF. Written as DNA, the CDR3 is TGTGCCAGCAGCTTGGCAGGAGACCAGCCCCAGCATTTT. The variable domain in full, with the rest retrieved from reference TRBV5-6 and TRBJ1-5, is DAGVTQSPTHLIKTRGQQVTLRCSPKSGHDTVSWYQQALGQGPQFIFQYYEEEERQRGNFPDRFSGHQFPNYSSELNVNALLLGDSALYLCASSLAGDQPQHFGDGTRLSIL.

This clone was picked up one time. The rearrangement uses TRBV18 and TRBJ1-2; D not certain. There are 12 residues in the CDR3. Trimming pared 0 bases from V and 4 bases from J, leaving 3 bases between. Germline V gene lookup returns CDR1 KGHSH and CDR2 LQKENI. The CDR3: CASSPPSYGYTF. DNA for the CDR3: TGTGCCAGCTCACCACCGAGCTATGGCTACACCTTC.

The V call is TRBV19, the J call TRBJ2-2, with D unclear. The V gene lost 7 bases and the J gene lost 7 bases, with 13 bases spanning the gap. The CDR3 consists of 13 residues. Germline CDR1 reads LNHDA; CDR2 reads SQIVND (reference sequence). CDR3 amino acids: CASNPWNDGELFF. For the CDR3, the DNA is TGTGCCAGTAATCCCTGGAATGACGGGGAGCTGTTTTTT.

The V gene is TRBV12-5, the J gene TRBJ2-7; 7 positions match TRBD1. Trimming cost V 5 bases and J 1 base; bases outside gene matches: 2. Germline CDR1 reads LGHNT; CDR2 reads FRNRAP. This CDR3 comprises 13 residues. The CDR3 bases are TGTGCTAGTGGTACGGGACAGTCCTACGAGCAGTACTTC. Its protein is CASGTGQSYEQYF.

DNA for the CDR3: TGCGCCAGCAGCCGGACAGGGGCAAGCTCCTACGAGCAGTACTTC. Translating gives CASSRTGASSYEQYF. The rearrangement uses TRBV5-1 and TRBJ2-7; TRBD1 agrees at 9 bases. The CDR3 covers 15 residues. Trimming removed 4 bases from V and 0 bases from J; junction bases left unmatched: 5. The germline gives CDR1 SGHRS, CDR2 YFSETQ. The whole variable domain, filled in from reference TRBV5-1 and TRBJ2-7, reads KAGVTQTPRYLIKTRGQQVTLSCSPISGHRSVSWYQQTPGQGLQFLFEYFSETQRNKGNFPGRFSGRQFSNSRSEMNVSTLELGDSALYLCASSRTGASSYEQYFGPGTRLTVT.

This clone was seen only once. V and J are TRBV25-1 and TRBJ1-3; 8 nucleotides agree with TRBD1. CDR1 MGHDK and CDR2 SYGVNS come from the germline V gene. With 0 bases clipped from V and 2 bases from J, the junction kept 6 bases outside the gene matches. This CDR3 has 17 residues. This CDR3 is CASSEYSQGAPGNTIYF. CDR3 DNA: TGTGCCAGCAGTGAATATAGTCAGGGGGCGCCTGGAAACACCATATATTTT.

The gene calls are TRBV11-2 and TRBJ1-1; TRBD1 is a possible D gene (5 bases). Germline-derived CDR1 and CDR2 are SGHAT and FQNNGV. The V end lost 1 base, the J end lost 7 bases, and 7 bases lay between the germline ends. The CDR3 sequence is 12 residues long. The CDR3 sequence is CASSLGGFEAFF. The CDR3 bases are TGTGCCAGCAGCTTAGGGGGGTTTGAAGCTTTCTTT. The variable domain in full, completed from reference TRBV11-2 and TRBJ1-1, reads EAGVAQSPRYKIIEKRQSVAFWCNPISGHATLYWYQQILGQGPKLLIQFQNNGVVDDSQLPKDRFSAERLKGVDSTLKIQPAKLEDSAVYLCASSLGGFEAFFGQGTRLTVV.

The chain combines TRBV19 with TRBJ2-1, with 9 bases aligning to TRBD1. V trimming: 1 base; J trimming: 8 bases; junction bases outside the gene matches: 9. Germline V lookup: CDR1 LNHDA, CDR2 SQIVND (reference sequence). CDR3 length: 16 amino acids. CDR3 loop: CASSIGGQGFGDEQFF. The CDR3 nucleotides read TGTGCCAGTAGTATAGGGGGACAGGGTTTTGGGGATGAGCAGTTCTTC.

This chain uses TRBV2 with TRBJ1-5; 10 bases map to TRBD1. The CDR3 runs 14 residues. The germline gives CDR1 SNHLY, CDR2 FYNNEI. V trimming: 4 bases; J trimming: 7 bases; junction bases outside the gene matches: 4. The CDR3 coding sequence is TGTGCCAGCAGTGGAGGACAGGGGGACCAGCCCCAGCATTTT. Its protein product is CASSGGQGDQPQHF.

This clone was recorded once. The CDR3 bases are TGTGCCAGCAGCTTAAAGGGCGGGTCCACGGAGACCCAGTACTTC. Its translation is CASSLKGGSTETQYF. This chain connects TRBV13 to TRBJ2-5; maybe TRBD2 (5 bases). The CDR3 runs 15 residues. Trimming removed 2 bases at V and 5 bases at J, with 15 bases between. The germline V gene has CDR1 PRHDT and CDR2 FYEKMQ (reference sequence).

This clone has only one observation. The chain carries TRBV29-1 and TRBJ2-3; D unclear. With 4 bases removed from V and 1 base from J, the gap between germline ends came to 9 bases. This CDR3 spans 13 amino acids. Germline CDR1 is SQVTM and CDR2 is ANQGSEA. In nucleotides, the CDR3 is TGCAGCGTTGTGCTTCTTGGCACAGATACGCAGTATTTT. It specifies CSVVLLGTDTQYF.

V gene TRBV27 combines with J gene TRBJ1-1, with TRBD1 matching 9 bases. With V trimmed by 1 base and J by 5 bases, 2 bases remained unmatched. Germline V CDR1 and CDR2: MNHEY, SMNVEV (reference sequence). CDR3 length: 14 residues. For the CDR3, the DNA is TGTGCCAGCAGTTTATACAGGGGGCTTACTGAAGCTTTCTTT. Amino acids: CASSLYRGLTEAFF.

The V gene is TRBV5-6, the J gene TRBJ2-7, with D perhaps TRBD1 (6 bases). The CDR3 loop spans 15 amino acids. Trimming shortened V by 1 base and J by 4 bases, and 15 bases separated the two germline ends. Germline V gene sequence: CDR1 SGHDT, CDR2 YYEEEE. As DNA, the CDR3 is TGTGCCAGCAGCTTGTTGGGGGCCGCCTTTTACGAGCAGTACTTC. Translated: CASSLLGAAFYEQYF. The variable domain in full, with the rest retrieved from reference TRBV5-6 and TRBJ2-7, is DAGVTQSPTHLIKTRGQQVTLRCSPKSGHDTVSWYQQALGQGPQFIFQYYEEEERQRGNFPDRFSGHQFPNYSSELNVNALLLGDSALYLCASSLLGAAFYEQYFGPGTRLTVT.

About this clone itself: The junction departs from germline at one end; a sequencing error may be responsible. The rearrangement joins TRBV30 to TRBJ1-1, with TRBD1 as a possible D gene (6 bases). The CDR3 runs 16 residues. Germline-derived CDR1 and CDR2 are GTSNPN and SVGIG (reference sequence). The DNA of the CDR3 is TGTGCCTGGAGTTTTTTCAGTTGGGGGCTACTTGCTGAGGCTTTCTTT. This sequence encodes CAWSFFSWGLLAEAFF.

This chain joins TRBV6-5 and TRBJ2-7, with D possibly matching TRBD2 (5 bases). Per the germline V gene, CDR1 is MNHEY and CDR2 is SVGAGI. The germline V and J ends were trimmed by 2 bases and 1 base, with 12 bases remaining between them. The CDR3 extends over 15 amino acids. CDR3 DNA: TGTGCCAGCAGTTACGAGGGCAGTAAATCCTACGAGCAGTACTTC. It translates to CASSYEGSKSYEQYF.

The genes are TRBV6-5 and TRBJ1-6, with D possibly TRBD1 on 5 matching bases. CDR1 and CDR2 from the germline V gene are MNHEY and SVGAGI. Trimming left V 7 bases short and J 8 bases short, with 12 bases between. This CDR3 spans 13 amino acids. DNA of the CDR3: TGTGCCAGCACCGGGACTGTGGATTCACCCCTCCACTTT. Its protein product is CASTGTVDSPLHF.

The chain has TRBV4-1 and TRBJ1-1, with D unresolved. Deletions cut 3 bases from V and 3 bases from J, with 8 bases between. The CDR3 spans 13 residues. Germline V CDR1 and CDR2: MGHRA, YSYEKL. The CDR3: CASSHAGHTEAFF. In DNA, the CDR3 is TGCGCCAGCAGCCATGCTGGGCACACTGAAGCTTTCTTT.

CDR3 nucleotides: TGTGCCAGCAGCTTAGATCGGGGAGATACGCAGTATTTT. Translated, it gives CASSLDRGDTQYF. The V gene is TRBV11-2, the J gene TRBJ2-3; the D gene is possibly TRBD2 (5 bases). This CDR3 contains 13 residues. Germline CDR1 and CDR2: SGHAT and FQNNGV. The germline V and J ends were trimmed by 0 bases and 5 bases, with 6 bases remaining between them.

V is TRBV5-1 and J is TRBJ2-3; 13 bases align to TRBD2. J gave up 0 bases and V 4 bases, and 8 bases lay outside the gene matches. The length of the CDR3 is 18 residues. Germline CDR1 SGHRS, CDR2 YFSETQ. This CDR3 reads CASSRGLAGDPSTDTQYF. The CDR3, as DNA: TGCGCCAGCAGCAGAGGACTAGCGGGGGATCCTAGCACAGATACGCAGTATTTT.

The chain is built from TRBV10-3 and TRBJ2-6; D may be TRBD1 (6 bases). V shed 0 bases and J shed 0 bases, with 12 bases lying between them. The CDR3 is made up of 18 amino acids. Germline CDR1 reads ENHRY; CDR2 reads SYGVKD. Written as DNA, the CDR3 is TGTGCCATCAGTGAGTCGAAGGGGGTAAGCTCTGGGGCCAACGTCCTGACTTTC. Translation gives CAISESKGVSSGANVLTF.

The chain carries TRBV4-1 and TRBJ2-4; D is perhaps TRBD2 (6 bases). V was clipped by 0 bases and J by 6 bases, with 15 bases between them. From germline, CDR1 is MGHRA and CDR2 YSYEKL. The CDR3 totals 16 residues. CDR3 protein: CASSQDKEGSLNIQYF. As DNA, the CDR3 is TGCGCCAGCAGCCAAGATAAGGAGGGTAGCCTAAACATTCAGTACTTC.

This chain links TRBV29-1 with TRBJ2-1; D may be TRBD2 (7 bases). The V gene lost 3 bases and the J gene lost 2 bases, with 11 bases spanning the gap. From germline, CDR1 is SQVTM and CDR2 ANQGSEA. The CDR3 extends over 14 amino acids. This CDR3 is CSVEGRGAYNEQFF. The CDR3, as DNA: TGCAGCGTTGAGGGGAGGGGGGCCTACAATGAGCAGTTCTTC.

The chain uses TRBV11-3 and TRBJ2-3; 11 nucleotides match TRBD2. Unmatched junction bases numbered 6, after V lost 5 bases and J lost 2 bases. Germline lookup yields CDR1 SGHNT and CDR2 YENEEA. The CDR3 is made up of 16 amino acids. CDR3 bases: TGTGCCAGCAGCAAAACTAGCGGGGGCTTCACAGATACGCAGTATTTT. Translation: CASSKTSGGFTDTQYF.

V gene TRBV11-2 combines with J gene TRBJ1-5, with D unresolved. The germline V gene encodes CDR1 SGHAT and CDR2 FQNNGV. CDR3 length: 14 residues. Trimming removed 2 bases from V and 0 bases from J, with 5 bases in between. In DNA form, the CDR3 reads TGTGCCAGCAGCTTACAGCCTAGCAATCAGCCCCAGCATTTT. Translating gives CASSLQPSNQPQHF.

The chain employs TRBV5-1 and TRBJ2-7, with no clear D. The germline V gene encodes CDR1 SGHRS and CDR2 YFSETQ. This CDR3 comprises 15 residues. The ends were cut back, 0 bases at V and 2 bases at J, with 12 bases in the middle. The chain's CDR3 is CASSLGLVDPYEQYF. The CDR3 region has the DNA TGCGCCAGCAGCTTGGGCCTAGTGGACCCCTACGAGCAGTACTTC.

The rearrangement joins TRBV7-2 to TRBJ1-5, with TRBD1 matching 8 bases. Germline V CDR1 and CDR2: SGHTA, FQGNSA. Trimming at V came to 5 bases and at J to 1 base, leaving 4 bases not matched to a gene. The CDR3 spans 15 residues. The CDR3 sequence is CASSRTGFSNQPQHF. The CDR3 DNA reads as TGTGCCAGCAGCCGGACAGGGTTCAGCAATCAGCCCCAGCATTTT. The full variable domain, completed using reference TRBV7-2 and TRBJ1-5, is GAGVSQSPSNKVTEKGKDVELRCDPISGHTALYWYRQSLGQGLEFLIYFQGNSAPDKSGLPSDRFSAERTGGSVSTLTIQRTQQEDSAVYLCASSRTGFSNQPQHFGDGTRLSIL.

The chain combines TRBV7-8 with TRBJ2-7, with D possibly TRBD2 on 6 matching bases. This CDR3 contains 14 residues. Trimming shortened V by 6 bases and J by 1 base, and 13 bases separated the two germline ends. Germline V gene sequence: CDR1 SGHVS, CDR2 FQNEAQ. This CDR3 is CASSPRGSSYEQYF. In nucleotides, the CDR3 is TGTGCCAGCAGTCCGCGGGGTAGTTCCTACGAGCAGTACTTC.

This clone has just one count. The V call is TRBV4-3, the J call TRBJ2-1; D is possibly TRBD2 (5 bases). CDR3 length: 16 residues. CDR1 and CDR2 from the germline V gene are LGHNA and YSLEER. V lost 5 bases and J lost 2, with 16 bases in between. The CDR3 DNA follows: TGCGCCAGCAGCGAAGGTTGGGGAGACGCCTACAATGAGCAGTTCTTC. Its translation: CASSEGWGDAYNEQFF.

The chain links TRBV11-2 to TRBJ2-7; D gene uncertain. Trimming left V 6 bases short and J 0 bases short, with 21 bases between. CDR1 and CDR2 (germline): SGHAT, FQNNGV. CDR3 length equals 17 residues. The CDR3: CASSPKILRRSSYEQYF. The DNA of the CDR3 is TGTGCCAGCAGTCCCAAGATACTACGACGTAGCTCCTACGAGCAGTACTTC.

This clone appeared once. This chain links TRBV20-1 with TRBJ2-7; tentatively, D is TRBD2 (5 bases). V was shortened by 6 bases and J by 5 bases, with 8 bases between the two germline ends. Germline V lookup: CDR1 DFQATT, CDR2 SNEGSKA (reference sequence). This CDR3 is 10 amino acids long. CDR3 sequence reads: CSATRDEQYF. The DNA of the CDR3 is TGCAGTGCAACTAGAGACGAGCAGTACTTC.